In its sample, the clone carrying this TCR beta chain was seen many times. Its specificity is not known. The sample belongs to a study of CD8 T cells in ankylosing spondylitis. The study's findings and limits: With a CD8+ phenotype, disease-linked clones were relatively rare in peripheral blood. There was reportedly significant enrichment of clones that were disease-linked in matched ankylosing spondylitis synovial fluid. Ankylosing spondylitis blood appeared to carry a characteristic TCR beta motif of roughly 8 highly homologous variants.

Germline values: CDR1 DFQATT, CDR2 SNEGSKA (reference sequence). The germline V and J ends were trimmed by 3 bases and 1 base, with 15 bases remaining between them. This CDR3 region has 15 residues. Preparation of TCR beta libraries was done by quantitative 5'-RACE with molecular barcodes. From the 5' RACE reads, TCRdb called clonotypes with MiXCR, one entry per CDR3 protein. The sample has approximately 300,000 distinct CDR3 sequences, around 20% seen once; the top ten hold 3.5%. This chain connects TRBV20-1 to TRBJ1-1; D might be TRBD1 (5 bases). This receptor was taken from a female donor with ankylosing spondylitis or in good health (not recorded which). Material: blood, either unsorted or a sorted T cell fraction (not recorded which). CDR3 bases: TGCAGTGCTAGTGTTCCGGGAGGGGAGAACACTGAAGCTTTCTTT. This translates into CSASVPGGENTEAFF.